This paragraph reports one T cell receptor beta chain. Its specificity is not known. At sampling all donors were nominally healthy, likely with unrecorded immune exposures. A multiplex PCR was run with 60 Vbeta primers and 13 Jbeta primers. Assay: immunoSEQ multiplex PCR; the TCRdb copy retains only in-frame clones and omits some. The sample includes 150,000 to 200,000 clones, more than 70% of them seen just once. The CDR3 totals 14 residues. Germline values: CDR1 MGHRA, CDR2 YSYEKL. V gave up 1 base and J gave up 8 bases, with 11 bases separating them. The data were taken from a study of cytomegalovirus exposure and HLA in healthy donors. Study summary: A preliminary data release comprised 80 million to 95 million unique TCRs obtained from HLA-typed donors. General observations from the study: Association of a missense DCLRE1C variant with TCR beta V- and J-gene trimming was reported in a later analysis. In a later analysis, donors in an Asian-associated ancestry cluster reportedly had fewer N-insertions in productive TCRs than the cohort mean.

This TCR was sampled from a male donor in good health and CMV-seronegative. V usage is TRBV4-1 and J usage is TRBJ1-4, with D perhaps matching TRBD1 (5 bases). The source material was PBMCs. CDR3 sequence: CASSQVEGREKLFF. CDR3 coding DNA: TGCGCCAGCAGCCAAGTTGAGGGGAGGGAAAAACTGTTTTTT.